The table lists the clone carrying this TCR beta chain with many counts. TCRdb independently ran MiXCR on the reads; one entry per CDR3 protein. The data hold some 600,000 distinct CDR3 sequences, with roughly a quarter observed a single time. Between the trimmed V and J ends, which lost 6 bases and 4 bases, there was a span of 12 bases. Per germline, CDR1 SGHVS and CDR2 FNYEAQ. The CDR3 has 13 residues. This sample was included in a study of T cell repertoires in cytomegalovirus infection. Study background: Through public TCR beta signatures, both CMV infection and matching HLA type were indicated.

The chain has TRBV7-6 and TRBJ1-1; a possible D gene is TRBD1 (5 bases). The TCR sequence derives from a human donor in good health (CMV status not recorded). Some clones in this sample may be carry-over from other donors' samples. Material for sequencing was CD8+ T cells from PBMCs. DNA of the CDR3: TGTGCCAGCAGTCCCGGGGGTGTCACTGAAGCTTTCTTT. Protein sequence: CASSPGGVTEAFF.